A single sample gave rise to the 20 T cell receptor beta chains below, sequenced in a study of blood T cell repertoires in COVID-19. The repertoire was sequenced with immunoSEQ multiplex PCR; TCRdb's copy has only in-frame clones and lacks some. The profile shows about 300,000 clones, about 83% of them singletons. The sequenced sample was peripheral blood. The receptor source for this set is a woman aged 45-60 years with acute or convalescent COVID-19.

The CDR3 DNA reads TGTGCCAGCAGTGGGGACAGCAGCGGCTCCTACGAGCAGTACTTC. It is translated as CASSGDSSGSYEQYF. The V gene is TRBV2, the J gene TRBJ2-7, with 7 bases aligning to TRBD1. The CDR3 has 15 residues. Germline-derived CDR1 and CDR2 are SNHLY and FYNNEI. Germline trimming cut 4 bases from V and 0 bases from J; bases unmatched to any gene: 6.

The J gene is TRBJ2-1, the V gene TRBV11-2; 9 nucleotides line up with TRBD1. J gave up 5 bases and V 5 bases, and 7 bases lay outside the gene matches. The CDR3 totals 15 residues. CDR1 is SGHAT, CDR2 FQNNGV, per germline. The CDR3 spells CASSPPTGGDNEQFF. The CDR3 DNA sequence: TGTGCCAGCAGCCCGCCGACAGGGGGTGACAATGAGCAGTTCTTC.

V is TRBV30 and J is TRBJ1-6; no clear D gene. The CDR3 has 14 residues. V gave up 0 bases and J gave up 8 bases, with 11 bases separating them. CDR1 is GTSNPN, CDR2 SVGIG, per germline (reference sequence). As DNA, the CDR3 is TGTGCCTGGAGTGTCTCTGGGAGATATTCACCCCTCCACTTT. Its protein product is CAWSVSGRYSPLHF.

CDR3 sequence (DNA): TGTGCCAGCAGCCTCCGACAGGGACAGGGCTACGAGCAGTACTTC. This sequence encodes CASSLRQGQGYEQYF. J is TRBJ2-7 and V is TRBV3-1 (or the pseudogene TRBV3-2), with 9 bases fitting TRBD1. The CDR3 sequence is 15 residues long. The junction had 7 bases not matched to a gene; V was cut back by 4 bases and J by 3 bases. Germline V gives CDR1 LGHDT, CDR2 YNNKEL (reference sequence).

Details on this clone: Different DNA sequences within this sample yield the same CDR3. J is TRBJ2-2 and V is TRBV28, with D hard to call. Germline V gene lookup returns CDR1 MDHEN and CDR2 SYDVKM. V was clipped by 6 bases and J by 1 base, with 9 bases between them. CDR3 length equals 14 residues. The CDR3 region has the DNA TGTGCCAGCAGCCTGACGGGGAACACCGGGGAGCTGTTTTTT. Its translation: CASSLTGNTGELFF. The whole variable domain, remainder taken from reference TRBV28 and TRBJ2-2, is DVKVTQSSRYLVKRTGEKVFLECVQDMDHENMFWYRQDPGLGLRLIYFSYDVKMKEKGDIPEGYSVSREKKERFSLILESASTNQTSMYLCASSLTGNTGELFFGEGSRLTVL.

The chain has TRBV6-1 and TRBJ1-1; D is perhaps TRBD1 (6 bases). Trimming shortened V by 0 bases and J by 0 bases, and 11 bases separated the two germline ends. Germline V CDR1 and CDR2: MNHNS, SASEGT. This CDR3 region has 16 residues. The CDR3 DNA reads TGTGCCAGCAGTGAAGCCCGGGGACATTTGAACACTGAAGCTTTCTTT. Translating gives CASSEARGHLNTEAFF.

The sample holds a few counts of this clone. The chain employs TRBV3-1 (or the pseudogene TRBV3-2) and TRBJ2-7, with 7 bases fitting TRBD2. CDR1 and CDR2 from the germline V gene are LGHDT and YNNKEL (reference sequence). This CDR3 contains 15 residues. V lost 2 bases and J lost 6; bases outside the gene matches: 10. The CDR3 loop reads CASSQLGGSGVEQYF. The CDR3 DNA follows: TGTGCCAGCAGCCAATTGGGCGGGAGCGGGGTCGAGCAGTACTTC.

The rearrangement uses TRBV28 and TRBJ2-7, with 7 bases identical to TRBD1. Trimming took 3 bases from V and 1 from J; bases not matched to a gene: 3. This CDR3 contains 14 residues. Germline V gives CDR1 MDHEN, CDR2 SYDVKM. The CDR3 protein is CASSFYRGSYEQYF. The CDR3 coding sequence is TGTGCCAGCAGTTTCTACAGGGGTTCCTACGAGCAGTACTTC.

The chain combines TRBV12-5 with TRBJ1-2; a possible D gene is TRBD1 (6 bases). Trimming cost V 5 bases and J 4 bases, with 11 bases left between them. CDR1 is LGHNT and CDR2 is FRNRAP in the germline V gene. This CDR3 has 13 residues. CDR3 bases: TGTGCTAGTGGTCGTACAGGGTCCTATGGCTACACCTTC. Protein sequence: CASGRTGSYGYTF.

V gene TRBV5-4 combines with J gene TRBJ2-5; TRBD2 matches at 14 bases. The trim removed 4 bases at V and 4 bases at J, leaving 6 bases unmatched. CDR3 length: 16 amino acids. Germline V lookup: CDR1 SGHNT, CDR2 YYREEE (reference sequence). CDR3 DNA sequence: TGTGCCAGCAGCGCCGGGACTAGCGGGAGAGTAGAGACCCAGTACTTC. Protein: CASSAGTSGRVETQYF.

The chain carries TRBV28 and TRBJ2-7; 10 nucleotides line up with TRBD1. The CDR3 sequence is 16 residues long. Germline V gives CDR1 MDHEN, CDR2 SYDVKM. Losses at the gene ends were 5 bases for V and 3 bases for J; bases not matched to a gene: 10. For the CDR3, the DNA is TGTGCCAGCAGTCCAGGGACAGGGGAAAGGTTCTACGAGCAGTACTTC. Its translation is CASSPGTGERFYEQYF.

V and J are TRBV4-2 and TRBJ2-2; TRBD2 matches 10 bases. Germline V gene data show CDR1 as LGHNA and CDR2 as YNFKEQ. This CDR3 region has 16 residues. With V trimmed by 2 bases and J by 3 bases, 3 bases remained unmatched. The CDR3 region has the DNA TGTGCCAGCAGCCAATCTAGCGGGAGCGACACCGGGGAGCTGTTTTTT. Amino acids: CASSQSSGSDTGELFF.

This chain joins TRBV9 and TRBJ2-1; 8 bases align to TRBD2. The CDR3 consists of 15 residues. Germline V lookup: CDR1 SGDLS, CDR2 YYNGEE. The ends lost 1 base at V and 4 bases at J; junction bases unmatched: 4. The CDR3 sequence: CASSVRVAGYNEQFF. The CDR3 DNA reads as TGTGCCAGCAGCGTAAGGGTAGCGGGGTACAATGAGCAGTTCTTC. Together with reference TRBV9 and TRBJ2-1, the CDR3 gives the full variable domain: DSGVTQTPKHLITATGQRVTLRCSPRSGDLSVYWYQQSLDQGLQFLIQYYNGEERAKGNILERFSAQQFPDLHSELNLSSLELGDSALYFCASSVRVAGYNEQFFGPGTRLTVL.

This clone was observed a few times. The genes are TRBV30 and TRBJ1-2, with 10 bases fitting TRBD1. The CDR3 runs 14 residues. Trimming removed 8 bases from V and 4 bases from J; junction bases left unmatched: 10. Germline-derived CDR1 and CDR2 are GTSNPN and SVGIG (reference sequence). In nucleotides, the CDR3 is TGTGCCCAGCAAAGGGGACAGGGGTCCTATGGCTACACCTTC. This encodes CAQQRGQGSYGYTF.

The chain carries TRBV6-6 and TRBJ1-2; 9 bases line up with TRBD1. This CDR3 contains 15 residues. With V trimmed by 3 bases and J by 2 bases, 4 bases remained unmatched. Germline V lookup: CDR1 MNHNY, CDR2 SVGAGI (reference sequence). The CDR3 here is CASSYGDRVNYGYTF. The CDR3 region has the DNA TGTGCCAGCAGTTATGGGGACAGGGTCAACTATGGCTACACCTTC.

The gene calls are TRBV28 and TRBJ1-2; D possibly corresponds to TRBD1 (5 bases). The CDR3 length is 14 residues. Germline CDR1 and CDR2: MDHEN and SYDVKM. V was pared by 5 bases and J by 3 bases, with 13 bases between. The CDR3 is CASSPPARDYGYTF. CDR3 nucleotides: TGTGCCAGCAGTCCACCGGCCAGGGACTATGGCTACACCTTC.

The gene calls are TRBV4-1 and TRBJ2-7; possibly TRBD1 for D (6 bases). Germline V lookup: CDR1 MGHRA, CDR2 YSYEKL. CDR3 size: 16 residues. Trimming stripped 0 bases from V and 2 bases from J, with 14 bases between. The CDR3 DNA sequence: TGCGCCAGCAGCCAAGACAGGGGCCGAGGGACCTACGAGCAGTACTTC. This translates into CASSQDRGRGTYEQYF.

The DNA of the CDR3 is TGTGCCAGCAGTTTCTGGGACAGAACCTATGGCTACACCTTC. Translating gives CASSFWDRTYGYTF. J is TRBJ1-2 and V is TRBV2, with 7 bases that match TRBD1. The CDR3 is made up of 14 amino acids. Per germline, CDR1 SNHLY and CDR2 FYNNEI. The trim removed 5 bases at V and 4 bases at J, leaving 7 bases unmatched.

CDR3 residues: CASTPPTAATDTQYF. CDR3 nucleotide sequence: TGTGCCAGTACCCCTCCCACTGCGGCCACAGATACGCAGTATTTT. The V call is TRBV19, the J call TRBJ2-3; D remains unclear. Germline loops: CDR1 LNHDA, CDR2 SQIVND (reference sequence). V gave up 7 bases and J gave up 2 bases, with 16 bases separating them. The CDR3 loop spans 15 amino acids.

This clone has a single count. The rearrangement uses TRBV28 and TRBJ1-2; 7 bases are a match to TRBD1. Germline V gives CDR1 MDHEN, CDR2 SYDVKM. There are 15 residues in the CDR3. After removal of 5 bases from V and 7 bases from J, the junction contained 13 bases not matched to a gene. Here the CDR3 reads CASSLGGGSGIGYTF. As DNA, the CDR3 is TGTGCCAGCAGTCTCGGAGGGGGCTCGGGTATTGGCTACACCTTC.